The 7 T cell receptor beta chains in this list originate from one sample, sequenced in a study of Graves' ophthalmopathy and Graves' hyperthyroidism (dated 2018 in TCRdb). Sequencing relied on an Illumina HiSeq 2000. TCR beta CDR3 regions were amplified from RNA transcripts for repertoire sequencing. HTBI primers and the Qiagen OneStep RT-PCR kit were used in a first-round RT-PCR, which was followed by a second-round multiplex PCR, size selection and purification. TCRdb reran the public reads through fastp at Q25 and MiXCR, keeping productive beta chains. Identical CDR3 proteins give one entry, which carries the most common genes and DNA. The sample table records over 450,000 distinct CDR3 sequences; approximately 15% of these occur just once. The ten largest clones capture over 7.5% of the sample. Sequenced sample: blood. The receptors stem from a woman aged 25 to 39 with Graves' ophthalmopathy. Donor details come from another sample of the same person, matched by shared clones.

In its sample, this clonotype was seen many times. The rearrangement uses TRBV24-1 and TRBJ1-6, with 7 bases fitting TRBD1. J lost 7 bases, V lost 7 bases, and 9 bases had no gene match. Germline values: CDR1 KGHDR, CDR2 SFDVKD. The CDR3 covers 15 residues. The CDR3 protein is CATSHQQGSNSPLHF. The CDR3 nucleotides are TGTGCCACCAGCCACCAACAGGGGTCGAATTCACCCCTCCACTTT.

This clonotype has ten or more counts. V gene TRBV18 combines with J gene TRBJ1-6, with D maybe TRBD1 (5 bases). The length of the CDR3 is 14 residues. Germline CDR1 is KGHSH and CDR2 is LQKENI. The ends were cut back, 5 bases at V and 3 bases at J, with 8 bases in the middle. CDR3 DNA sequence: TGTGCCAGCTCAGGGGGTATCTATAATTCACCCCTCCACTTT. Amino acids: CASSGGIYNSPLHF.

The sample holds many counts of this clonotype. The chain employs TRBV19 and TRBJ1-1; unclear D gene. The CDR3 contains 15 residues. V shed 2 bases and J shed 0 bases, with 10 bases lying between them. Germline CDR1 is LNHDA and CDR2 is SQIVND (reference sequence). In DNA form, the CDR3 reads TGTGCCAGTAGTATAATGGGCAGCCTGAACACTGAAGCTTTCTTT. Amino acids: CASSIMGSLNTEAFF.

V and J are TRBV15 and TRBJ1-1; weak D call: TRBD1 (6 bases). V lost 6 bases, J lost 0 bases, and 17 bases lay in between. Germline CDR1 reads LNHNV; CDR2 reads YYDKDF (reference sequence). The CDR3 consists of 16 residues. CDR3 DNA sequence: TGTGCCACCAGTCGTCATGGGGGGGCAATGAACACTGAAGCTTTCTTT. Its protein product is CATSRHGGAMNTEAFF.

This clonotype was counted at least ten times. The rearrangement links TRBV6-1 to TRBJ1-1; 7 bases are a match to TRBD1. With V trimmed by 5 bases and J by 0 bases, 9 bases remained unmatched. The CDR3 covers 16 residues. Germline CDR1 is MNHNS and CDR2 is SASEGT. As DNA, the CDR3 is TGTGCCAGCAGTCCCCGACAGGGATCTTTGAACACTGAAGCTTTCTTT. This translates into CASSPRQGSLNTEAFF.

This clonotype was recorded many times. The V call is TRBV10-3, the J call TRBJ1-2; weak D call: TRBD1 (5 bases). Per germline, CDR1 ENHRY and CDR2 SYGVKD. This CDR3 region has 15 residues. The germline V and J ends were trimmed by 10 bases and 0 bases, with 18 bases remaining between them. The CDR3 DNA sequence: TGTGCCACCGCCCAACCGGGACTCTCTAACTATGGCTACACCTTC. Residues: CATAQPGLSNYGYTF.

This clonotype was seen many times. CDR3 nucleotide sequence: TGTGCCAGCAGTCTCCACGACAGCCATAGCTCCTATAATTCACCCCTCCACTTT. Encoded protein: CASSLHDSHSSYNSPLHF. The chain has TRBV6-5 and TRBJ1-6, with D tentatively TRBD1 (5 bases). The length of the CDR3 is 18 residues. The V end lost 5 bases, the J end lost 0 bases, and 17 bases lay between the germline ends. Germline CDR1 and CDR2: MNHEY and SVGAGI.